The sequence of this TCR beta chain was determined in a study of T cell repertoires in cytomegalovirus infection. Study-level information: CMV epitopes that were recently identified and HLA-C-restricted were used alongside well-studied HLA-B-restricted ones. It was the public TCR beta signatures that indicated both CMV infection and matching HLA type.

Trimming shortened V by 2 bases and J by 1 base, and 9 bases separated the two germline ends. The CDR3 runs 14 residues. CDR1 is SGHKS, CDR2 YYEKEE, per germline (reference sequence). To note about this clonotype: The antigen remains undetermined.

MiXCR, run by TCRdb on the reads, gives a single entry per CDR3 protein. The sample has roughly 920,000 distinct CDR3 sequences; approximately 31% are singletons. General study points: Identification of carriers of CMV plus the relevant HLA was achieved through cumulative public TCR beta family frequency. The ex vivo response was dominated by HLA-C-restricted CMV-specific TCR beta clonotypes.

The receptor comes from a human donor in good health (CMV status not recorded). Some clones in this sample may be carry-over from other donors' samples. This chain uses TRBV5-5 with TRBJ2-5; D unresolved. The material was cultured CD8+ T cells from PBMCs, obtained from culture after CMV antigen stimulation. The CDR3 DNA sequence: TGTGCCAGCAGCTTAGAGCTTGTCCAAGAGACCCAGTACTTC. Protein: CASSLELVQETQYF.